The rows below give T cell receptor beta chains drawn from one sample of a study of cytomegalovirus exposure and HLA in healthy donors. The protocol was immunoSEQ multiplex PCR, while the TCRdb copy is restricted to in-frame clones and leaves out a portion. The top ten hold 5.5% of the sample, which has about 130,000 clones, about 8.5% seen once. Sequenced sample: PBMCs. Every receptor here comes from a man aged 35-49 years in good health and CMV-seronegative. CDR3s leave out the opening cysteine and the closing phenylalanine or tryptophan. Clone size appears in some rows only: once, few, many, or a class for an expanded clone.

CDR3 protein | J gene | V gene | clone size
ASSSLVRLNSYEQY | TRBJ2-7 | TRBV11-2 | few
ASSGTSQEGGPANTGELF | TRBJ2-2 | TRBV18 | few
ASSPDRVRPYGYT | TRBJ1-2 | TRBV5-1 | .
ASSLDRNTGELF | TRBJ2-2 | TRBV19 | .
ASSWGGGATDTQY | TRBJ2-3 | TRBV7-9 | .
ASSFGGLGGEQY | TRBJ2-7 | TRBV7-9 | few
ASSERNTQY | TRBJ2-3 | TRBV5-4 | few
TSSQDRPSHPSEQY | TRBJ2-7 | TRBV1 | few
ASSLTGTSVYEQY | TRBJ2-7 | TRBV27 | .
ASSSGDRRGYT | TRBJ1-2 | TRBV5-1 | .
ASSATSGASETQY | TRBJ2-5 | TRBV5-1 | .
ASSDRGQGQPQH | TRBJ1-5 | TRBV6-5 | .
ASSFEGARGTEAF | TRBJ1-1 | TRBV7-9 | .
ASSLGGGETQY | TRBJ2-5 | TRBV5-4 | .
ARIIHYEQY | TRBJ2-7 | TRBV30 | few
ASSDPDRVSEQF | TRBJ2-1 | TRBV6-1 | .
AWTFLGGVGYT | TRBJ1-2 | TRBV30 | few
SVEDLPSGHREQY | TRBJ2-7 | TRBV29-1 | few
ASSARVGPPGELF | TRBJ2-2 | TRBV2 | .
SVDLPQGSTNEQF | TRBJ2-1 | TRBV29-1 | few
ASSQDPQGSYGYT | TRBJ1-2 | TRBV4-3 | .
ASSLVGGGNTEAF | TRBJ1-1 | TRBV11-2 | few
ASSYGQLNTEAF | TRBJ1-1 | TRBV6-5 | .
ASSDPPGQLGHEQY | TRBJ2-7 | TRBV5-1 | .
ATRPGQGSFAEAF | TRBJ1-1 | TRBV15 | few
ASSLRGDTGELF | TRBJ2-2 | TRBV27 | few
ASSELGGDTEAF | TRBJ1-1 | TRBV6-1 | few
ASSQGGYT | TRBJ1-2 | TRBV6-4 | .
ASSRTGGSTTNEKLF | TRBJ1-4 | TRBV5-6 | few
ASSLRRQGKEETQY | TRBJ2-5 | TRBV7-9 | .
ASSLELQGDAEQY | TRBJ2-7 | TRBV7-2 | .
ASSPATGDTGELF | TRBJ2-2 | TRBV6-5 | .
ASSLVAGEGYGYT | TRBJ1-2 | TRBV7-6 | .
ASSLSENTEAF | TRBJ1-1 | TRBV7-3 | few
ASSRTSGSYNEQF | TRBJ2-1 | TRBV19 | .
ASRDGSGQGNEKLF | TRBJ1-4 | TRBV19 | .
ASSMRQQNTEAF | TRBJ1-1 | TRBV19 | .
ASSPPGGAPGSGTQY | TRBJ2-3 | TRBV9 | .
ASTSGGNTEAF | TRBJ1-1 | TRBV5-6 | few
ASSLLAGGTDTQY | TRBJ2-3 | TRBV2 | few
ASSFKPGTEAF | TRBJ1-1 | TRBV5-1 | few
ASSKGAADNYGYT | TRBJ1-2 | TRBV5-1 | few
ASSQEARRGEQY | TRBJ2-7 | TRBV4-1 | few
ASKKTGEEGYT | TRBJ1-2 | TRBV19 | few
AVTGNSNTEAF | TRBJ1-1 | TRBV7-9 | .
ASSGLAGETQY | TRBJ2-5 | TRBV6-1 | few
ASKGIAYGYT | TRBJ1-2 | TRBV6-5 | few
ASSVEERSVADTQY | TRBJ2-3 | TRBV9 | few
ASSQEATYNQPQH | TRBJ1-5 | TRBV4-1 | few
ASSSAGSEQY | TRBJ2-7 | TRBV7-6 | .
ASSWGGSEAF | TRBJ1-1 | TRBV27 | .
ASSLSPSSASGYT | TRBJ1-2 | TRBV27 | .
ASSSRQGLIAF | TRBJ1-1 | TRBV5-4 | .
ASSEPRGRKTQY | TRBJ2-5 | TRBV6-1 | few
ASSVASGGTDTQY | TRBJ2-3 | TRBV9 | .
ASGFDRADTQY | TRBJ2-3 | TRBV19 | few
ASSFGYRQNEKLF | TRBJ1-4 | TRBV5-6 | few
ASSSTGDSDYNEQF | TRBJ2-1 | TRBV7-2 | .
AWGGEDQPQH | TRBJ1-5 | TRBV30 | .